These 2 T cell receptor beta chains were sequenced from one sample in a study of spatial heterogeneity in lung cancer. Study-level points and caveats: For expanded intratumoral alpha and beta TCRs, counts tracked tumor mutation counts.

TCRdb re-called the 5' RACE reads through MiXCR, storing one row per CDR3 protein. The top ten hold 10% to 13% of the sample, which has roughly 19,000 distinct CDR3 sequences, 5.8% seen once. Their target antigens are unknown. Noted time point: sample taken at primary tumor resection. This sample comprised lung tumor tissue, obtained at surgery. The receptors were gathered from a female donor with early-stage non-small cell lung cancer.

This clonotype was counted many times. The library was prepared for alpha chains; this beta chain is a stray read, so its frequency means little. This rearrangement joins TRBV6-5 to TRBJ2-5, with 10 bases that match TRBD1. The CDR3 consists of 15 residues. After removal of 0 bases from V and 4 bases from J, the junction contained 2 bases not matched to a gene. Germline V lookup: CDR1 MNHEY, CDR2 SVGAGI. CDR3 DNA: TGTGCCAGCAGTTACTCGAGGACAGGGGGAGAGACCCAGTACTTC. As protein: CASSYSRTGGETQYF.

Many counts were recorded for this clonotype. A read error may produce the germline difference seen at one junction end. Since the library was made to target alpha chains, this beta chain is a stray read and its abundance is not meaningful. The chain employs TRBV7-6 and TRBJ2-2; D is possibly TRBD2 (5 bases). The germline gives CDR1 SGHVS, CDR2 FNYEAQ. The CDR3 is 17 residues long. The CDR3 sequence: CASSLALSGTSAGELFF. CDR3 DNA sequence: TGTGCCAGCAGTTTAGCCTTAAGCGGTACTTCAGCCGGGGAGCTGTTTTTT.